This T cell receptor (beta chain) was documented in a study of OX40 agonist ivuxolimab in advanced cancers. Whole-study context: Patients received ivuxolimab, an intravenous treatment, every 2 weeks at 0.01 to 10 mg/kg.

TCRdb keeps only in-frame clones here, not all; method: immunoSEQ multiplex PCR. Of fewer than 95,000 clones in the sample, 80% to 90% were seen once. This clone was seen just once. This specimen consisted of CD4+ or CD8+ T cells sorted from blood, obtained in a trial of the OX40 agonist ivuxolimab. The clonotype comes from an adult with an advanced solid tumor such as melanoma, head and neck, liver or kidney cancer.

The CDR3 spells CASGTETGDSGNEQFF. The CDR3 bases are TGTGCCAGCGGGACTGAAACAGGGGATTCGGGGAATGAGCAGTTCTTC. The chain joins TRBV5-4 to TRBJ2-1; possible D gene TRBD1, 7 bases. The length of the CDR3 is 16 residues. Germline V CDR1 and CDR2: SGHNT, YYREEE (reference sequence). V lost 7 bases and J 7 bases, leaving 24 bases between the germline ends.